This T cell receptor (beta chain) was documented in a study of identical twins. V was pared by 2 bases and J by 0 bases, with 11 bases between. Germline assignment: CDR1 KGHSH and CDR2 LQKENI. The CDR3 consists of 16 residues. TCRdb redid the calling of the 5' RACE reads with MiXCR, one entry per CDR3 protein. Among roughly 1,500,000 distinct CDR3 sequences, 32% were seen once, and the ten largest hold about 0.3%. The origin of this receptor is a newborn girl in good health. The rearrangement uses TRBV18 and TRBJ1-5; no definite D call. The sequencing input was cord blood. The chain's CDR3 is CASSPEGRASNQPQHF. CDR3 DNA sequence: TGTGCCAGCTCACCAGAAGGACGGGCTAGCAATCAGCCCCAGCATTTT. Complete variable domain (other parts from reference TRBV18 and TRBJ1-5): NAGVMQNPRHLVRRRGQEARLRCSPMKGHSHVYWYRQLPEEGLKFMVYLQKENIIDESGMPKERFSAEFPKEGPSILRIQQVVRGDSAAYFCASSPEGRASNQPQHFGDGTRLSIL.